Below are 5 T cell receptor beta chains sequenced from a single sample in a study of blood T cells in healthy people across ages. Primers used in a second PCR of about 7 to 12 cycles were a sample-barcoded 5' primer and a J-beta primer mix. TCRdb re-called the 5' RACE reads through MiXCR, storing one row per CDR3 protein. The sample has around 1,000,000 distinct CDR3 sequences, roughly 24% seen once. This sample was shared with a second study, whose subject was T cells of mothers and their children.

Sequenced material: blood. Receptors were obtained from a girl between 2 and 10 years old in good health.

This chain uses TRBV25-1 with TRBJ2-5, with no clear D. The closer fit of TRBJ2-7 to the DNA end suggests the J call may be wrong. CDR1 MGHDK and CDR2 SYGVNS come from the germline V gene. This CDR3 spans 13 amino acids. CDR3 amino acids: CASSGWDRDEQYF. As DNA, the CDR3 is TGTGCCAGCAGTGGGTGGGATCGGGACGAGCAGTACTTC.

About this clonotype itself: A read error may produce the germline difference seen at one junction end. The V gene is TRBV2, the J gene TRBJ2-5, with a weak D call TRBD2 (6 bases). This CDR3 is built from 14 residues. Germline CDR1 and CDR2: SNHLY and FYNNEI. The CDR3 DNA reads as TGCGCCAGCCAAGACAATCGAGGAGGGGAGACCCAGTACTTC. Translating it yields CASQDNRGGETQYF.

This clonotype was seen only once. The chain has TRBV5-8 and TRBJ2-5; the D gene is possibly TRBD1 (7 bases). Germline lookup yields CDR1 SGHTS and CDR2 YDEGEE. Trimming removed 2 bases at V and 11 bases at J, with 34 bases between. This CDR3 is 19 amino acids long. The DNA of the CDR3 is TGTGCCAGCAGCTTCACCCTCGGTTGGGTCCCAGGGGGGAGTGATGAGCAGTACTTC. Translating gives CASSFTLGWVPGGSDEQYF.

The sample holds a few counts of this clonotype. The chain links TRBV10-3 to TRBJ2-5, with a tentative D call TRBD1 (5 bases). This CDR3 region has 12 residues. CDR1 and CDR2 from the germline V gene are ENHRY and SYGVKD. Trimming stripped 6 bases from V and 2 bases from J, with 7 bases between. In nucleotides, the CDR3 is TGTGCCATCAGGGACAATCAAGAGACCCAGTACTTC. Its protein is CAIRDNQETQYF.

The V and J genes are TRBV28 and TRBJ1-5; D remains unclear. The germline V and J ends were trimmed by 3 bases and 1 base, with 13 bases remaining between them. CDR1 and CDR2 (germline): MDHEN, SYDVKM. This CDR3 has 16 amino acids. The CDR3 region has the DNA TGTGCCAGCAGTTTTTTCCCTCCGAGCAGCAATCAGCCCCAGCATTTT. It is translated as CASSFFPPSSNQPQHF.